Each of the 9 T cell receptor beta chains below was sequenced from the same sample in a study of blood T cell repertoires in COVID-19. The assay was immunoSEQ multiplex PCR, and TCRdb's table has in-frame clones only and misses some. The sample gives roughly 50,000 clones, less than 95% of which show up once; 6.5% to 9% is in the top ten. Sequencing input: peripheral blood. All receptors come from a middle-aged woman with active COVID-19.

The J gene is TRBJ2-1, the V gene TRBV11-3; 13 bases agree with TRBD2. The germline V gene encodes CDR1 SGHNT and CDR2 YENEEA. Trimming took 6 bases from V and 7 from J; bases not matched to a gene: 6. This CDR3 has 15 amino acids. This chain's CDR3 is CASSRRLAGGNEQFF. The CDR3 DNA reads TGTGCCAGCAGTCGAAGACTAGCGGGGGGTAATGAGCAGTTCTTC.

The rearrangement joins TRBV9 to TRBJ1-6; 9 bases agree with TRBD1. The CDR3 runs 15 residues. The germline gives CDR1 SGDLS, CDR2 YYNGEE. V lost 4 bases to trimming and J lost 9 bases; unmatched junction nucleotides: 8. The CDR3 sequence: CASSPKDRGVSPLHF. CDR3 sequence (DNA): TGTGCCAGCAGCCCAAAGGACAGGGGAGTTTCACCCCTCCACTTT.

The CDR3 sequence is CASSGDRANEQYF. The CDR3 bases are TGTGCCAGCAGCGGGGACAGGGCTAACGAGCAGTACTTC. The chain joins TRBV11-2 to TRBJ2-7; TRBD1 agrees at 9 bases. Trimming took 5 bases from V and 5 from J; bases not matched to a gene: 4. CDR1 and CDR2 from the germline V gene are SGHAT and FQNNGV. This CDR3 is 13 amino acids long.

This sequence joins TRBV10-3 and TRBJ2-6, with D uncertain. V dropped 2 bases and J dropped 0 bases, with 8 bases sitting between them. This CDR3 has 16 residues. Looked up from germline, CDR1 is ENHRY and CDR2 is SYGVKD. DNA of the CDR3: TGTGCCATCAGTGAGATTCGAGGCTCTGGGGCCAACGTCCTGACTTTC. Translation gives CAISEIRGSGANVLTF.

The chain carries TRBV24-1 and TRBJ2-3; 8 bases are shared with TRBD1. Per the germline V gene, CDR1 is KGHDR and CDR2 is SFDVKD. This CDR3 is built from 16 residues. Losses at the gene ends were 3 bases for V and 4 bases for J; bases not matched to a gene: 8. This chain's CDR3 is CATSDRSGQGADTQYF. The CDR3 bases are TGTGCCACCAGTGATCGATCAGGACAGGGCGCAGATACGCAGTATTTT.

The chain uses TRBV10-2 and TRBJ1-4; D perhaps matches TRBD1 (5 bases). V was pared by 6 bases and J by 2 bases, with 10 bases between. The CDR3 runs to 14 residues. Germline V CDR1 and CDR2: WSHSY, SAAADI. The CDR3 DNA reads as TGCGCCAGCAGAGGAGGGGTTACTAATGAAAAACTGTTTTTT. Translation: CASRGGVTNEKLFF.

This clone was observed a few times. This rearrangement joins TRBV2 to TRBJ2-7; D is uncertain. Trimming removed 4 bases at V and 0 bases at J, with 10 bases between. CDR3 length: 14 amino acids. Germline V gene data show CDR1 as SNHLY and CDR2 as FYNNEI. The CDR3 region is CASSAGSLSYEQYF. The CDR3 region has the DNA TGTGCCAGCAGTGCAGGCAGTCTCTCCTACGAGCAGTACTTC.

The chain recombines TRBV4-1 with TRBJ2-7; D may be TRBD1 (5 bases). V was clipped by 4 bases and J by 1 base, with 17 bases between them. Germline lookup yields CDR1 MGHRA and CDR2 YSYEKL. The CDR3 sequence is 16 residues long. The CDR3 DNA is TGCGCCAGCAGCCCCCTGGGGAACAGGCCATCCTACGAGCAGTACTTC. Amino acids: CASSPLGNRPSYEQYF.

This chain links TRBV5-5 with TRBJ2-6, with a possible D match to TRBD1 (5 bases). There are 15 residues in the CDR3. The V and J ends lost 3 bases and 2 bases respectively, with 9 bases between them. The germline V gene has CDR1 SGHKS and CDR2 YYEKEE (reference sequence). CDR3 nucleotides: TGTGCCAGCAGCTACCAGGGCACTGGGGCCAACGTCCTGACTTTC. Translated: CASSYQGTGANVLTF.